This T cell receptor beta chain is from a study of blood T cells in healthy people across ages. Study-level points and caveats: Without sorted subsets, naive and antigen-experienced compartments could not be conclusively compared.

This CDR3 has 16 amino acids. Germline lookup yields CDR1 SGHRS and CDR2 YFSETQ. For the second PCR, which ran for about 6 to 11 cycles, a sample-barcoded 5' primer and a J-beta primer mix were used. TCRdb reprocessed the 5' RACE reads via MiXCR and lists one record per CDR3 protein. The sample yields 870,000 or so distinct CDR3 sequences, about 28% seen once. Notes on this clonotype: Its cognate antigen is unknown. It may be a read error: a sequence one base away is much more abundant.

Isolated per sample were at least 6.5 million PBMCs. Sequenced: blood. The source is a woman older than 75 in good health. The J gene is TRBJ2-1, the V gene TRBV5-1; no clear D. The J call may be faulty, since TRBJ2-7 better matches the DNA end. CDR3 residues: CASSLAGSVSYNEQYF. The DNA for the CDR3 is TGCGCCAGCAGCTTGGCTGGCAGCGTCTCCTACAATGAGCAGTACTTC.